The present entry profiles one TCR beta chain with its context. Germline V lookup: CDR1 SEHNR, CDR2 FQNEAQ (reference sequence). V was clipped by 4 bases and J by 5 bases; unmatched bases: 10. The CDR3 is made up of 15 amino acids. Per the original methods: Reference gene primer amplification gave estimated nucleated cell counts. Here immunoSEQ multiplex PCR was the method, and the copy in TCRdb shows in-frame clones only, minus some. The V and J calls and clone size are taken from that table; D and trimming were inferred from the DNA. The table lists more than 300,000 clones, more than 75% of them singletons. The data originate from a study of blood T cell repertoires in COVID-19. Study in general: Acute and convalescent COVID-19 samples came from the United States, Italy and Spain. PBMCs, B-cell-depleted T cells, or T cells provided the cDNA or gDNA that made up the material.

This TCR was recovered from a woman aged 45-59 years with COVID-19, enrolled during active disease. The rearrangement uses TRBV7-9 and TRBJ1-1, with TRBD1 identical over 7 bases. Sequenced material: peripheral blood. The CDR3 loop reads CASSWNRGAGTEAFF. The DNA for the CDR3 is TGTGCCAGCAGCTGGAACAGGGGTGCAGGAACTGAAGCTTTCTTT.